This T cell receptor (beta chain) originates from a study of cytomegalovirus exposure and HLA in healthy donors (dated by TCRdb to 2015 to 2018). Background on the whole study: An earlier analysis of several hundred of the donors reported about 250 Gb of sequence data and some 120 million unique TCR beta sequences from some 180 million T cells. An earlier analysis of several hundred of the donors used high-throughput TCR beta sequencing to judge whether each TCR beta V gene segment behaved as functional or pseudogenic. A later genetic analysis took genome-wide SNP genotypes for about 55% of the 666 donors and used that subset as a discovery cohort. HLA typing included class I and class II loci at four-digit resolution. Typing coverage differed by locus: A, B, C, DRB1 and DQB1 were typed in roughly 620-630 donors, DQA1 in 500 to 550, DPA1 in approximately 610, and DPB1 in just under 490. Along with the roughly 610-subject first cohort, a separate validation cohort of more than 90 different subjects was used. All discovery cohort repertoires had been generated on a single sequencing platform. Four to six DR-DQ haplotypes were handled as single units for association and clustering, since linkage in the cohort was strong. Among 398 genotyped donors of the cohort, an average of about 240,000 unique TCR beta nucleotide sequences was sequenced per donor, of which 15% to 20% were non-productive. Approximately 310 gigabases of sequencing data and around 85 million unique TCR sequences made up an early release that covered over 550 HLA-typed donors. Donor age, sex, ethnicity and CMV serostatus were collected together with the repertoire data. The aim of the study was to test whether cataloging public T cell receptors could identify signatures of past pathogen exposure. The T cell repertoires of around 730 subjects were profiled by immunosequencing and related to cytomegalovirus serostatus. In a later analysis, previously published TCR beta repertoires from some 640 donors were re-analyzed and high-resolution HLA genotyping was added so that TCR occurrence patterns could be studied. In the later analysis, no new phenotypic data were used to find candidate immune exposures; instead, reliance was placed on TCR beta sequences and their occurrence across donors. Of the approximately 370 genotyped donors, over 80% were placed in the genetic ancestry cluster associated with self-reported Caucasian donors. To predict cytomegalovirus infection status, the study brought together high-throughput TCR immunosequencing, statistical association of individual TCRs with disease status, and machine learning. What the work shows at the level of the full study, not this receptor alone: While some public TCRs were present in many individuals, most TCR sequences turned up only very rarely across donors. A further reported finding was that TCR beta sequences accurately predicted the HLA-A and HLA-B alleles for most subjects in the first cohort. Some 16 rarely observed V segments, including chromosome 9 orphons, were excluded from the earlier analysis of approximately 500 of the donors because counts were too low. In a later analysis, around 17,000 TCR beta sequences were associated with specific HLA alleles at a false discovery rate of 0.05. In a later genetic analysis, fewer N-insertions in productive TCRs were reported among donors in an Asian-associated ancestry cluster than the roughly 640-donor mean. In a later analysis, HLA-associated TCR beta chains were found to be more clonally expanded and to have lower generation probabilities than equally common non-associated chains. A later analysis found that TCR association rates varied across HLA loci, with DRB1 alleles showing the most associated TCRs and HLA-C alleles the fewest. Because some donors lacked HLA typing at each locus, the association tests relied only on the typed subset. Strong co-occurrence of HLA alleles, especially DR and DQ, made assigning TCR associations to individual alleles difficult. This cohort had only TCR beta chains sequenced, and the lack of alpha or paired-chain data limited which features could be detected. CMV serostatus was the only immune exposure information available for the cohort. In both the original and validation cohorts, the classifier was reported to diagnose cytomegalovirus status with high specificity and sensitivity. The sequencing pipeline was judged likely to have produced a cluster of highly shared sequence variants as a technical artifact. Correlated functional status among segregating V segments might reflect linkage disequilibrium, but an unknown experimental factor could not be ruled out. Presence/absence analyses assumed roughly uniform sequencing depth across donors, an assumption that may not hold. An earlier analysis of 587 of the donors showed that most TCR beta V segments appeared in productive rearrangements either about 90% or about 30% of the time, which broadly matched IMGT annotations. Because the 87-base-pair reads could not distinguish some IMGT-functional V segments, including TRBV6-2 and TRBV6-3, those segments were excluded. In a later analysis, several top co-occurrence clusters were reported to appear linked to parvovirus B19, influenza, CMV and Epstein-Barr virus. Three of the identified cytomegalovirus-associated TCR beta chains were confirmed in vitro to be specific for cytomegalovirus antigens. According to a later analysis, most CMV-associated TCR beta chains appeared to be HLA-restricted, and the HLA associations seemed to be driven largely by CMV exposure. The study listed 170 or so TCR beta chains as associated with cytomegalovirus. In a later genetic analysis, a missense DCLRE1C variant was associated with V-gene and J-gene trimming of TCR beta chains, and the association was replicated in an independent cohort. The authors suggested that the approach could potentially be generalized to other disease states and immunological phenotypes.

Library creation used the immunoSEQ multiplex PCR assay. The multiplex PCR relied on a mix of 60 forward primers for TCR Vbeta segments and 13 reverse primers for TCR Jbeta segments. A multiplex PCR assay on genomic DNA amplified the CDR3 region of rearranged TCR beta genes. Amplified TCR beta libraries were sequenced as 87-base-pair reads on the Illumina HiSeq System. In the authors' own workflow: In a later analysis, approximately 74 million unique TCR beta chains were counted across the approximately 620 repertoires, and roughly 11 million of these chains were shared by at least two donors. To remove PCR and sequencing errors, raw reads were error-corrected and collapsed into unique sequences using a nearest-neighbor algorithm that merged closely related sequences. CDR3 sequences were aligned to IMGT reference sequences to assign V, D and J gene segments. Each retained sequence needed at least a six-nucleotide match to both a V gene segment and a J gene segment. Rearrangements were called productive when the CDR3 lacked stop codons and stayed in frame with V and J; all others were non-productive. Following IMGT convention, CDR3 was defined as the stretch from the second conserved V-encoded cysteine up to the conserved J-encoded phenylalanine. The earlier analysis of roughly 590 of the donors excluded sequences that lacked an unambiguous match to a single V gene segment. An earlier analysis of 587 of the donors called V segments functional above 56.7% productive rearrangements and segregating when the between-donor standard deviation exceeded 5%. A statistical classification framework was built to diagnose cytomegalovirus status from the catalog of TCR beta chain sequences. In a later analysis, V and J genes were assigned by comparing TCR nucleotide sequences against IMGT/GENE-DB human TR gene sequences. A later analysis assigned CDR3 sequences and most-parsimonious VDJ recombination scenarios with the TCRdist pipeline. In a later analysis, every TCR beta chain was defined by the combination of its CDR3 amino acid sequence and its V-gene family, and reads without a unique V-gene family were dropped. As a way to deal with suspected cross-contamination and a sequencing artifact, a later analysis dropped 450 to 600 nucleotide sequences that were highly shared and had low generation probability. A later analysis calculated a clonal expansion index for each public chain from normalized within-repertoire ranks of inferred template counts. Generation probabilities in a later analysis came from a VDJ recombination model fitted to out-of-frame rearrangements, and those results were checked against IGoR. A later analysis scored TCR-TCR, TCR-HLA and TCR-CMV co-occurrence with hypergeometric tests, applying a repertoire-size bias correction to TCR pairs. To estimate false discovery rates, a later analysis permuted the HLA or CMV assignments 20 times. In a later analysis, co-occurring TCRs were grouped with DBSCAN, and TCRdist sequence similarity was added when clustering was performed within HLA-allele-positive subsets. Co-occurrence clustering excluded repertoires with fewer than 30,000 or more than 120,000 public chains, plus five with anomalous nucleotide sharing. Entries here come from immuneACCESS through TCRdb and include only in-frame sequences with V and J called. Some clones fail to appear in such tables; in the studies checked, an unresolved V gene covers under half of the shortfall, and the cause of the remainder is unknown. The V and J calls and clone size come from that table; D and trimming were worked out from the DNA. This sample is represented by about 190,000 clones; roughly 85% of them were singletons. The ten largest clones capture 1% of the sample.

In total, approximately 610 healthy bone marrow donors made up the cohort. All cohort members were sampled while nominally healthy, although unrecorded immune exposures were likely present. The donor tested CMV seronegative, placing the donor among the roughly 350 seronegative members of the cohort. A peripheral blood sample was collected from each donor, and TCR beta sequencing was performed on peripheral blood mononuclear cells. The Qiagen DNeasy Blood Extraction Kit was used to extract genomic DNA from the blood cell samples. With regard to this clone: Its specific antigen is unknown. Within one base of it there is no much larger clone, and no base qualities were kept.

The CDR3 goes from the cysteine to the phenylalanine over 13 residues. The DNA shown is the 39-base CDR3, in frame from base 1. V and J lose 2 bases and 2 bases, and a span of 6 bases separates them. The germline V gene supplies CDR1 KGHSH and CDR2 LQKENI. The sequence joins TRBV18 to TRBJ1-2; TRBD1 could be the D gene, as 6 bases match. The sequence was obtained from a boy aged 2 to 10 in good health and CMV-seronegative. Sequenced: PBMCs. The base sequence is TGTGCCAGCTCACCAGACAGGAACTATGGCTACACCTTC. The encoded protein is CASSPDRNYGYTF.